One and the same sample provided the 24 T cell receptor beta chains below, sequenced in a study of metastatic and nonmetastatic thyroid tumors. Prior to thyroid surgery, none of the patients had received any treatment. TCRdb re-clonotyped the PCR reads through MiXCR. The repertoire holds some 18,000 clones, with around 38% as singletons. Sequencing used tumor tissue. Every receptor here comes from a female donor with papillary thyroid cancer or a benign thyroid nodule (not recorded which). Some clones in this sample may be carry-over from other donors' samples.

This clone was counted only a few times. Other DNA sequences in the sample encode the same CDR3. The genes are TRBV5-1 and TRBJ1-2; no clear D gene. Germline loops: CDR1 SGHRS, CDR2 YFSETQ. Between the trimmed V and J ends, which lost 1 base and 2 bases, there was a span of 9 bases. CDR3 size: 14 residues. CDR3 residues: CASSLKGPNYGYTF. The DNA for the CDR3 is TGCGCCAGCAGCTTGAAAGGGCCCAACTATGGCTACACCTTC.

V is TRBV20-1 and J is TRBJ2-1; D not certain. V lost 3 bases and J 2 bases, leaving 11 bases between the germline ends. The CDR3 spans 14 residues. CDR1 is DFQATT, CDR2 SNEGSKA, per germline (reference sequence). The CDR3 DNA reads as TGCAGTGCTAGTGAGGTAGCCCCCTACAATGAGCAGTTCTTC. Protein: CSASEVAPYNEQFF.

This clone has a handful of counts. The chain recombines TRBV28 with TRBJ2-7, with 8 positions matching TRBD1. Germline-derived CDR1 and CDR2 are MDHEN and SYDVKM. CDR3 length: 14 amino acids. With 2 bases clipped from V and 1 base from J, the junction kept 1 base outside the gene matches. The chain's CDR3 is CASSLTGGSYEQYF. The DNA of the CDR3 is TGTGCCAGCAGTTTAACAGGGGGGTCCTACGAGCAGTACTTC. Using reference TRBV28 and TRBJ2-7 for the parts outside the CDR3, the full variable domain is DVKVTQSSRYLVKRTGEKVFLECVQDMDHENMFWYRQDPGLGLRLIYFSYDVKMKEKGDIPEGYSVSREKKERFSLILESASTNQTSMYLCASSLTGGSYEQYFGPGTRLTVT.

The V gene is TRBV10-1, the J gene TRBJ2-2; possibly TRBD2 for D (5 bases). CDR1 is WNHNN, CDR2 SYGVQD, per germline (reference sequence). The CDR3 runs 19 residues. V was cut by 4 bases and J by 2 bases, with 23 bases left in between. As DNA, the CDR3 is TGCGCCAGCAGTGGCTTATACGCAGCGGCAGATACAAACACCGGGGAGCTGTTTTTT. Amino acid sequence: CASSGLYAAADTNTGELFF.

CDR3 sequence: CASSQTGAYFYGYTF. The CDR3 DNA sequence: TGTGCCAGCAGTCAGACAGGGGCCTACTTCTATGGCTACACCTTC. The chain couples TRBV27 to TRBJ1-2; 8 bases map to TRBD1. V shed 5 bases and J 4 bases; nucleotides not matched to a gene: 9. CDR1 and CDR2 (germline): MNHEY, SMNVEV (reference sequence). CDR3 length equals 15 residues.

J is TRBJ2-7 and V is TRBV28, with D maybe TRBD2 (6 bases). Germline V CDR1 and CDR2: MDHEN, SYDVKM. V lost 5 bases and J 3 bases, leaving 17 bases between the germline ends. The CDR3 is 15 residues long. The CDR3 DNA reads as TGTGCCAGCAGTACGGTTGGGACTGGGCTCTACGAGCAGTACTTC. Translated: CASSTVGTGLYEQYF.

V is TRBV6-1 and J is TRBJ1-2; D gene uncertain. In germline, CDR1 is MNHNS, CDR2 SASEGT. The CDR3 consists of 16 residues. Trimming stripped 0 bases from V and 2 bases from J, with 13 bases between. The CDR3 DNA reads TGTGCCAGCAGTGAAGCCCTAACAGAGGGAAACTATGGCTACACCTTC. Its protein product is CASSEALTEGNYGYTF.

Only a few counts were recorded for this clone. The chain employs TRBV6-2 or TRBV6-3 and TRBJ1-1, with 10 bases matching TRBD1. V shed 0 bases and J 4 bases; nucleotides not matched to a gene: 11. The germline CDR1 and CDR2 sequences are MNHEY and SVGEGT. This CDR3 is 18 amino acids long. CDR3 nucleotides: TGTGCCAGCAGTTACTCGATCGGACAGGGGGTAATTGGCACTGAAGCTTTCTTT. This translates into CASSYSIGQGVIGTEAFF.

The chain recombines TRBV6-2 or TRBV6-3 with TRBJ2-2, with TRBD2 matching 10 bases. The CDR3 sequence is 16 residues long. Germline CDR1 MNHEY, CDR2 SVGEGT. After removal of 6 bases from V and 1 base from J, the junction contained 5 bases not matched to a gene. DNA of the CDR3: TGTGCCAGCAGACCTGAGCGGGGGGGGAACACCGGGGAGCTGTTTTTT. Protein: CASRPERGGNTGELFF.

V and J are TRBV4-1 and TRBJ2-2; the D is unclear. V lost 0 bases and J 3 bases, leaving 8 bases between the germline ends. CDR1 and CDR2 from the germline V gene are MGHRA and YSYEKL. The CDR3 is 15 amino acids. DNA of the CDR3: TGCGCCAGCAGCCAAGAGCTACGGGACACCGGGGAGCTGTTTTTT. This translates into CASSQELRDTGELFF.

V is TRBV6-1 and J is TRBJ2-7; no reliable D call. In germline, CDR1 is MNHNS, CDR2 SASEGT. V shed 6 bases and J shed 3 bases, with 9 bases lying between them. There are 12 residues in the CDR3. The chain's CDR3 is CASSRRYYEQYF. CDR3 coding DNA: TGTGCCAGCAGCCGACGATACTACGAGCAGTACTTC.

The table lists this clone with a few counts. The chain employs TRBV10-3 and TRBJ1-6; D remains unclear. CDR3 size: 13 residues. Trimming cost V 4 bases and J 9 bases, with 10 bases left between them. The germline V gene encodes CDR1 ENHRY and CDR2 SYGVKD. Here the CDR3 reads CAISGDLASPLHF. The CDR3 DNA sequence: TGTGCCATCAGTGGTGACTTGGCTTCACCCCTCCACTTT.

This sequence joins TRBV12-5 and TRBJ2-4, with a tentative D call TRBD2 (5 bases). The DNA matches TRBJ2-1 better at its end, which makes the J call doubtful. The CDR3 extends over 12 amino acids. Looked up from germline, CDR1 is LGHNT and CDR2 is FRNRAP. The DNA of the CDR3 is TGTGCTAGTGGTTTTGGGAGACTAGAGCAGTTCTTC. Protein: CASGFGRLEQFF.

The chain couples TRBV7-3 to TRBJ2-1; the D call may be TRBD1 or TRBD2 (6 bases each). The V gene's germline CDR1 is SGHTA and CDR2 FQGTGA. The ends were cut back, 3 bases at V and 7 bases at J, with 10 bases in the middle. The CDR3 consists of 13 residues. The CDR3 nucleotides read TGTGCCAGCAGCTTCGGGGGCGGGAATGAGCAGTTCTTC. Translation: CASSFGGGNEQFF.

J is TRBJ2-2 and V is TRBV10-1, with D perhaps TRBD1 (5 bases). The V and J ends lost 4 bases and 2 bases respectively, with 11 bases between them. Germline CDR1 is WNHNN and CDR2 is SYGVQD (reference sequence). CDR3 length: 15 amino acids. This CDR3 reads CASSVSRANTGELFF. The CDR3 DNA sequence: TGCGCCAGCAGTGTAAGCAGGGCAAACACCGGGGAGCTGTTTTTT.

The chain's CDR3 is CASSYSSLLSYNSPLHF. Here the CDR3 DNA reads TGTGCCAGCAGTTACTCGAGTTTGTTATCCTATAATTCACCCCTCCACTTT. This chain uses TRBV6-5 with TRBJ1-6, with D unclear. The CDR3 loop spans 17 amino acids. Per the germline V gene, CDR1 is MNHEY and CDR2 is SVGAGI. Trimming pared 0 bases from V and 1 base from J, leaving 10 bases between.

The rearrangement joins TRBV28 to TRBJ1-6; D is unclear. CDR3 length: 12 residues. V lost 10 bases and J lost 8, with 12 bases in between. CDR1 is MDHEN and CDR2 is SYDVKM in the germline V gene. The CDR3 nucleotides read TGTGCCACAGATGAGAGGGATTCACCCCTCCACTTT. It codes for CATDERDSPLHF.

This clone showed up just once. The rearrangement links TRBV28 to TRBJ1-5; a weak D match, TRBD1 (5 bases). The CDR3 covers 15 residues. Germline loops: CDR1 MDHEN, CDR2 SYDVKM. The germline V and J ends were trimmed by 6 bases and 4 bases, with 16 bases remaining between them. The CDR3 is CASSYYRGGNQPQHF. CDR3 DNA: TGTGCCAGCAGCTACTATAGGGGAGGAAATCAGCCCCAGCATTTT.

This chain connects TRBV4-1 to TRBJ2-3; 8 bases are shared with TRBD1. The CDR3 is 15 amino acids. V shed 1 base, J shed 1 base, and the junction held 1 base outside the gene matches. The germline V gene encodes CDR1 MGHRA and CDR2 YSYEKL. DNA for the CDR3: TGCGCCAGCAGCCAAGGCAGGGGGCGCACAGATACGCAGTATTTT. This encodes CASSQGRGRTDTQYF.

The chain links TRBV7-3 to TRBJ2-7; D unclear. The CDR3 totals 8 residues. V gave up 8 bases and J gave up 4 bases, with 0 bases separating them. The germline V gene encodes CDR1 SGHTA and CDR2 FQGTGA. CDR3 sequence (DNA): TGTGCCAGCTACGAGCAGTACTTC. This translates into CASYEQYF.

The J gene is TRBJ2-2, the V gene TRBV20-1, with D perhaps given as TRBD1 or TRBD2 (6 bases each). The CDR3 extends over 16 amino acids. The V gene lost 1 base and the J gene lost 2 bases, with 14 bases spanning the gap. The germline V gene has CDR1 DFQATT and CDR2 SNEGSKA (reference sequence). The chain's CDR3 is CSARGVGGGNTGELFF. CDR3 DNA: TGCAGTGCTAGAGGCGTAGGGGGAGGTAACACCGGGGAGCTGTTTTTT.

V and J are TRBV5-1 and TRBJ1-3; D is possibly TRBD1 (5 bases). V was clipped by 3 bases and J by 0 bases, with 16 bases between them. The CDR3 loop spans 17 amino acids. Germline assignment: CDR1 SGHRS and CDR2 YFSETQ. CDR3 nucleotides: TGCGCCAGCAGCTCGGGGGAACTCGGATACTCTGGAAACACCATATATTTT. Its translation is CASSSGELGYSGNTIYF.

V gene TRBV6-1 combines with J gene TRBJ1-2; 9 nucleotides line up with TRBD1. The V and J ends lost 5 bases and 2 bases, in that order; junction bases with no gene match: 6. This CDR3 spans 15 amino acids. Germline assignment: CDR1 MNHNS and CDR2 SASEGT. CDR3 bases: TGTGCCAGCAGTCGGGGGACAGGGTACAACTATGGCTACACCTTC. Its translation: CASSRGTGYNYGYTF.

The CDR3 region has the DNA TGTGCCTGGAGTTTTAGCGGGGTTCGGAATGAGCAGTTCTTC. Protein product: CAWSFSGVRNEQFF. This sequence joins TRBV30 and TRBJ2-1; 8 bases are shared with TRBD2. Germline assignment: CDR1 GTSNPN and CDR2 SVGIG (reference sequence). The CDR3 totals 14 residues. J was trimmed by 7 bases and V by 2 bases; bases with no gene match: 7. Full variable domain (rest looked up from reference TRBV30 and TRBJ2-1): SQTIHQWPATLVQPVGSPLSLECTVEGTSNPNLYWYRQAAGRGLQLLFYSVGIGQISSEVPQNLSASRPQDRQFILSSKKLLLSDSGFYLCAWSFSGVRNEQFFGPGTRLTVL.